The following is a T cell receptor beta chain sequence with its context. Its antigen is undetermined. This entry belongs to a study of CXCR3-negative and CXCR3-positive naive CD8 T cells. About the research overall: The libraries together contributed some 150 million TRB reads, each supplying about 1.5 +/- 0.3 million.

CDR1 is MNHEY and CDR2 is SVGAGI in the germline V gene. This CDR3 comprises 14 residues. cDNA libraries for TRB were generated by 5' RACE incorporating UMI labels. TCRdb reanalyzed the 5' RACE reads and collapses them to one entry per CDR3 protein, without DNA. Reported are over 100,000 distinct CDR3 sequences; the ten largest clones contain over 0.35%. Study-wide results and caveats: Similar TRBV-TRBJ usage was seen in naive cells (both CXCR3-negative and CXCR3-positive), but memory cells differed. Diversity proved comparably high across both naive subsets and much lower in memory CD8+ cells. Partial loss of CXCR3 expression followed cryopreservation; most assays used fresh PBMCs. TRB CDR3s of CXCR3-positive naive cells were more hydrophobic than those of CXCR3-negative naive cells.

The sequence was collected from a human donor in good health. Some clones in this sample may be carry-over from other donors' samples. The genes are TRBV6-5 and TRBJ1-4; the TCRdb D gene call, TRBD1, has no DNA to confirm it. Sequencing used naive CXCR3+ CD8+ T cells from blood. Regarding subset: CD45RO-CCR7+CD27+CD95- naive CD8+ T cells expressing CXCR3 (TNR3+). The CDR3 loop reads CASSSQGRDEKLFF.